This TCR beta chain is drawn from a study of cytomegalovirus exposure and HLA in healthy donors (dated by TCRdb to the late 2010s). Some background on the complete study: An earlier analysis of approximately 600 of the donors reported roughly 300 Gb of sequence data and about 100 million unique TCR beta sequences from about 179 million T cells. Roughly 300 gigabases of sequencing data and around 85 million unique TCR sequences made up an early release that covered nearly 650 HLA-typed donors. Of the 398 genotyped donors, around 81% fell in the genetic ancestry cluster associated with self-reported Caucasian donors. The study aimed to test whether cataloging public T cell receptors could reveal signatures of past pathogen exposure. The study profiled the T cell repertoires of fewer than 850 subjects by immunosequencing and related them to cytomegalovirus serostatus. In addition to the first cohort of 666 subjects, a separate validation cohort of approximately 130 different subjects was used. To predict cytomegalovirus infection status, the study brought together high-throughput TCR immunosequencing, statistical association of individual TCRs with disease status, and machine learning. In a later analysis, previously published TCR beta repertoires from some 640 donors were re-analyzed and high-resolution HLA genotyping was added so that TCR occurrence patterns could be studied. Rather than using new phenotypic data, the later analysis identified candidate immune exposures from TCR beta sequences and from how often those sequences occurred across donors. In an earlier analysis of around 540 of the donors, high-throughput TCR beta sequencing was used to judge whether each TCR beta V gene segment behaved as functional or pseudogenic. Donor age, sex, ethnicity and CMV serostatus were compiled alongside the repertoire data. A later genetic analysis took genome-wide SNP genotypes for about 55% of the 666 donors and used that subset as a discovery cohort. Every repertoire in the discovery cohort had been generated on one and the same sequencing platform. Both class I and class II loci were covered by HLA typing, at four-digit resolution. Typing coverage differed by locus: A, B, C, DRB1 and DQB1 were typed in about 629-640 donors, DQA1 in roughly 510, DPA1 in 600 to 610, and DPB1 in roughly 450. Five DR-DQ haplotypes were handled as single units for association and clustering, since linkage in the cohort was strong. Across under 500 genotyped donors of the cohort, an average of roughly 250,000 unique TCR beta nucleotide sequences per donor were sequenced, and 15% to 20% of those sequences were non-productive.

In total, more than 500 healthy bone marrow donors made up the cohort. Cohort members were all nominally healthy when sampled, although unrecorded immune exposures were likely present. The donor was CMV seronegative and was included in the group of approximately 350 seronegative cohort members. Each donor provided a peripheral blood sample, and peripheral blood mononuclear cells were used for TCR beta sequencing. Genomic DNA was extracted from the blood cell samples with the Qiagen DNeasy Blood Extraction Kit. General findings and caveats noted by the study authors: Linkage disequilibrium might explain the correlated functional status among segregating V segments, but an unknown experimental factor could not be ruled out. In a later analysis, HLA-associated TCR beta chains were found to be more clonally expanded and to have lower generation probabilities than equally common non-associated chains. According to a later genetic analysis, donors in an Asian-associated ancestry cluster had fewer N-insertions in productive TCRs than the approximately 610-donor mean. Presence/absence analyses assumed roughly uniform sequencing depth across donors, an assumption that may not hold. Strong co-occurrence of HLA alleles, especially DR and DQ, made assigning TCR associations to individual alleles difficult. Most CMV-associated TCR beta chains appeared to be HLA-restricted in a later analysis, and the HLA associations seemed to be driven largely by CMV exposure. Immune exposure information for the cohort was limited to CMV serostatus. In a later analysis, several top co-occurrence clusters were reported to appear linked to parvovirus B19, influenza, CMV and Epstein-Barr virus. In a later analysis, the rate of TCR association differed among HLA loci, with DRB1 alleles having the most associated TCRs and HLA-C alleles having the fewest. In a later analysis, some 17,000 TCR beta sequences were associated with specific HLA alleles at a false discovery rate of 0.05. A total of 164 TCR beta chains were listed by the study as associated with cytomegalovirus. Some IMGT-functional V segments, including TRBV6-2 and TRBV6-3, could not be distinguished by the 87-base-pair reads and were therefore excluded. While some public TCRs were present in many individuals, most TCR sequences turned up only very rarely across donors. According to the authors, the approach could potentially be generalized to other disease states and immunological phenotypes. A further reported finding was that TCR beta sequences accurately predicted the HLA-A and HLA-B alleles for most subjects in the first cohort. Because some donors lacked HLA typing at each locus, the association tests relied only on the typed subset. In an earlier analysis of fewer than 700 of the donors, most TCR beta V segments appeared in productive rearrangements about 87% or about 30% of the time, broadly matching IMGT annotations. A cluster of highly shared sequence variants was judged likely to be a technical artifact of the sequencing pipeline. The classifier was reported to diagnose cytomegalovirus status with high specificity and sensitivity in both the original cohort and the validation cohort. Because counts were too low, roughly 16 rarely observed V segments, including chromosome 9 orphons, were excluded from the earlier analysis of several hundred of the donors. The cohort was sequenced for TCR beta chains only, and without alpha or paired-chain data the features that could be detected were limited. A later genetic analysis associated a missense DCLRE1C variant with V-gene and J-gene trimming of TCR beta chains, and an independent cohort replicated the association. In vitro tests confirmed that a few of the cytomegalovirus-associated TCR beta chains recognize cytomegalovirus antigens.

The germline V gene encodes CDR1 GTSNPN and CDR2 SVGIG (reference sequence). From its cysteine to its phenylalanine, the CDR3 spans 13 amino acids. Only CDR3 DNA remains: 39 bases, in frame from the first base. In its sample, this clone was seen a few times. It lacks a known antigen. The junction differs from germline at one of its ends, possibly a read error. Receptor amplification or capture employed the immunoSEQ multiplex PCR assay. For the multiplex PCR, a mixture combining 60 forward primers for TCR Vbeta segments and 13 reverse primers for TCR Jbeta segments was used. Amplification of the CDR3 region of rearranged TCR beta genes was performed with a multiplex PCR assay on genomic DNA. Amplified TCR beta libraries were sequenced as 87-base-pair reads on the Illumina HiSeq System. The paper's data handling went like this. In a later analysis, tens of millions of unique TCR beta chains were counted across the 500 to 700 repertoires, and about 10 million of these chains were shared by at least two donors. Raw reads were error-corrected and collapsed into unique sequences by a nearest-neighbor algorithm in which closely related sequences were merged to remove PCR and sequencing errors. Alignment of CDR3 sequences to IMGT reference sequences was used to assign V, D and J gene segments. For a sequence to be retained, at least a six-nucleotide match to both a V gene segment and a J gene segment was required. A rearrangement counted as productive if the CDR3 had no stop codons and remained in frame with V and J, and every other rearrangement counted as non-productive. CDR3 was defined according to IMGT convention as the region running from the second conserved V-encoded cysteine to the conserved J-encoded phenylalanine. The earlier analysis of a few hundred of the donors excluded any sequence lacking an unambiguous match to a single V gene segment. In an earlier analysis of a few hundred of the donors, a V segment was called functional when productive rearrangements were above 56.7%, and segregating when the standard deviation between donors exceeded 5%. A statistical classification framework was developed to diagnose cytomegalovirus status using the catalog of TCR beta chain sequences. In a later analysis, TCR nucleotide sequences were compared against IMGT/GENE-DB human TR gene sequences so that V and J genes could be assigned. The TCRdist pipeline was used in a later analysis to assign CDR3 sequences and most-parsimonious VDJ recombination scenarios. A later analysis defined each TCR beta chain by its CDR3 amino acid sequence plus V-gene family, and excluded reads lacking a unique V-gene family. A later analysis removed 592 highly shared, low-generation-probability nucleotide sequences to deal with suspected cross-contamination and a sequencing artifact. For each public chain, a later analysis derived a clonal expansion index from normalized ranks of inferred template counts within each repertoire. A later analysis computed generation probabilities with a VDJ recombination model fitted to out-of-frame rearrangements, and checked the results against IGoR. In a later analysis, TCR-TCR, TCR-HLA and TCR-CMV co-occurrence was scored with hypergeometric tests, and a repertoire-size bias correction was applied to TCR pairs. To estimate false discovery rates, a later analysis permuted the HLA or CMV assignments 20 times. In a later analysis, co-occurring TCRs were grouped with DBSCAN, and TCRdist sequence similarity was added when clustering was performed within HLA-allele-positive subsets. Repertoires with fewer than 30,000 or more than 120,000 public chains, plus five repertoires with anomalous nucleotide sharing, were excluded from co-occurrence clustering. In its TCRdb copy, this immuneACCESS table keeps in-frame sequences only and misses some clones. Where compared with another copy, unresolved V genes explain less than half of these, and the others have no known cause. V, J and clone size derive from that table, while D and trimming were established from the DNA sequence. The sample contains some 150,000 clones, around 68% of them found a single time. The ten largest clones represent 2.5% to 3% of the sample.

This chain joins TRBV30 to TRBJ1-2, with 7 junctional bases fitting TRBD1. Sequencing was performed on PBMCs. This clonotype originated in a middle-aged man in good health and CMV-seronegative. The encoded CDR3 is CAWSLLSRDSEIF. The nucleotide sequence reads TGTGCCTGGAGTCTGTTAAGTAGGGACAGCGAAATCTTC.